Presented here are 8 T cell receptor beta chains from one specimen sequenced in a study of TIL therapy for anti-PD-1-resistant metastatic lung cancer. As to time point: pre-treatment sample, taken before nivolumab and TIL therapy. Sequencing used immunoSEQ v3. The table came from immunoSEQ multiplex PCR; TCRdb's copy has only in-frame clones and leaves some out. The sample has some 43,000 clones, about 80% seen once. The sequenced sample was blood, obtained at baseline. The receptors come from a man between 65 and 80 years old with non-small cell lung cancer.

In its sample, this clone was seen a few times. V usage is TRBV19 and J usage is TRBJ1-2; D is undetermined. CDR1 LNHDA and CDR2 SQIVND come from the germline V gene (reference sequence). Trimming removed 3 bases at V and 2 bases at J, with 7 bases between. The CDR3 runs to 13 residues. The DNA for the CDR3 is TGTGCCAGTAGTATTTTCGAGAACTATGGCTACACCTTC. This gives the protein CASSIFENYGYTF.

The chain joins TRBV7-8 to TRBJ2-1, with D possibly matching TRBD1 (6 bases). The CDR3 is made up of 12 amino acids. Germline V CDR1 and CDR2: SGHVS, FQNEAQ. V was cut by 1 base and J by 10 bases, with 8 bases left in between. CDR3 region: CASSLVRGEQFF. In DNA form, the CDR3 reads TGTGCCAGCAGCTTAGTAAGGGGGGAGCAGTTCTTC.

This chain joins TRBV7-8 and TRBJ2-1; D gene unclear. The CDR3 is made up of 16 amino acids. Germline V CDR1 and CDR2: SGHVS, FQNEAQ. V was clipped by 1 base and J by 6 bases, with 16 bases between them. The CDR3 DNA sequence: TGTGCCAGCAGCTTAGTGGTGGCCCCCGGGTCCAATGAGCAGTTCTTC. Amino acids: CASSLVVAPGSNEQFF.

The gene calls are TRBV19 and TRBJ2-4, with 10 bases matching TRBD2. V dropped 6 bases and J dropped 0; count of bases not matched to a gene: 14. The CDR3 consists of 19 residues. Per germline, CDR1 LNHDA and CDR2 SQIVND (reference sequence). CDR3 loop: CASSKNSGTSDLAKNIQYF. CDR3 bases: TGTGCCAGTAGCAAAAACTCCGGGACTAGCGACTTAGCCAAAAACATTCAGTACTTC.

This clone was counted between two and nine times. The CDR3 loop reads CASSPGGSGANVLTF. The CDR3 nucleotides are TGTGCCAGCAGCCCGGGGGGCTCTGGGGCCAACGTCCTGACTTTC. The chain has TRBV28 and TRBJ2-6, with TRBD2 matching 7 bases. Germline V lookup: CDR1 MDHEN, CDR2 SYDVKM. This CDR3 contains 15 residues. The ends lost 6 bases at V and 0 bases at J; junction bases unmatched: 2.

The V gene is TRBV29-1, the J gene TRBJ2-5, with 12 bases that match TRBD2. The CDR3 runs 13 residues. V lost 8 bases, J lost 4 bases, and 5 bases stayed unmatched. Germline V lookup: CDR1 SQVTM, CDR2 ANQGSEA. The CDR3 region has the DNA TGCAGCACCCTAGCGGGAGGGGCAGAGACCCAGTACTTC. Its protein is CSTLAGGAETQYF.

V gene TRBV2 combines with J gene TRBJ2-7, with TRBD1 identical over 7 bases. The CDR3 is 12 residues long. CDR1 SNHLY and CDR2 FYNNEI come from the germline V gene. Losses at the gene ends were 9 bases for V and 5 bases for J; bases not matched to a gene: 7. CDR3: CASRQGANEQYF. The CDR3 DNA reads TGTGCCAGTCGACAGGGAGCTAACGAGCAGTACTTC.

The rearrangement links TRBV5-8 to TRBJ2-7, with 11 bases lining up with TRBD2. The CDR3 has 18 amino acids. CDR1 SGHTS and CDR2 YDEGEE come from the germline V gene. The V and J ends lost 1 base and 6 bases, in that order; junction bases with no gene match: 15. DNA for the CDR3: TGTGCCAGCAGCTTGCTGGGTAGCGGGAGGGCCCTCTCTCTCGAGCAGTACTTC. It translates to CASSLLGSGRALSLEQYF.